Shown below are 14 T cell receptor beta chains from a single sample sequenced in a study of blood T cell repertoires in COVID-19. The method was immunoSEQ multiplex PCR; TCRdb's version includes in-frame clones alone and lacks a portion of them. The repertoire holds roughly 180,000 clones, with more than 75% as singletons. Sequencing used peripheral blood. The receptors shown here come from a woman aged 45-59 years with COVID-19, enrolled during active disease.

The V gene is TRBV7-3, the J gene TRBJ2-1; D uncertain. Germline V lookup: CDR1 SGHTA, CDR2 FQGTGA. Trimming cost V 5 bases and J 2 bases, with 13 bases left between them. The CDR3 has 15 residues. Here the CDR3 reads CASSPYQAPYNEQFF. The CDR3, as DNA: TGTGCCAGCAGCCCCTACCAGGCGCCCTACAATGAGCAGTTCTTC. Variable domain in full (rest from reference TRBV7-3 and TRBJ2-1): GAGVSQTPSNKVTEKGKYVELRCDPISGHTALYWYRQSLGQGPEFLIYFQGTGAADDSGLPNDRFFAVRPEGSVSTLKIQRTERGDSAVYLCASSPYQAPYNEQFFGPGTRLTVL.

The rearrangement uses TRBV11-3 and TRBJ2-2, with 9 bases fitting TRBD1. CDR1 and CDR2 (germline): SGHNT, YENEEA. V shed 11 bases and J 3 bases; nucleotides not matched to a gene: 4. The length of the CDR3 is 13 residues. The CDR3 is CAARDRDTGELFF. The CDR3 DNA follows: TGTGCCGCCCGGGACAGGGACACCGGGGAGCTGTTTTTT.

V and J are TRBV6-4 and TRBJ1-1; 12 bases fit TRBD1. The germline V gene encodes CDR1 MRHNA and CDR2 SNTAGT. After removal of 4 bases from V and 0 bases from J, the junction contained 9 bases not matched to a gene. The CDR3 contains 18 residues. The CDR3 reads CASSAGGQGARMNTEAFF. In nucleotides, the CDR3 is TGTGCCAGCAGTGCCGGGGGACAGGGGGCCAGGATGAACACTGAAGCTTTCTTT.

V and J are TRBV3-1 (or the pseudogene TRBV3-2) and TRBJ2-5, with 15 bases lining up with TRBD2. After removal of 4 bases from V and 5 bases from J, the junction contained 5 bases not matched to a gene. The CDR3 spans 16 residues. Germline assignment: CDR1 LGHDT and CDR2 YNNKEL (reference sequence). In DNA form, the CDR3 reads TGTGCCAGCAGCCTAGGGACTAGCGGGGGGACGGAGACCCAGTACTTC. This translates into CASSLGTSGGTETQYF.

The chain couples TRBV6-6 to TRBJ2-1; TRBD2 aligns across 8 bases. V dropped 0 bases and J dropped 6; count of bases not matched to a gene: 7. This CDR3 comprises 16 residues. Per the germline V gene, CDR1 is MNHNY and CDR2 is SVGAGI (reference sequence). The CDR3 loop is CASSYSGAGGTNEQFF. The CDR3 nucleotides are TGTGCCAGCAGTTACTCCGGTGCGGGGGGAACCAATGAGCAGTTCTTC.

V usage is TRBV6-2 or TRBV6-3 and J usage is TRBJ2-1; 11 bases match TRBD1. V shed 2 bases, J shed 3 bases, and the junction held 6 bases outside the gene matches. From germline, CDR1 is MNHEY and CDR2 SVGEGT. The CDR3 spans 17 residues. This chain's CDR3 is CASSYLGTGGNYNEQFF. The CDR3 bases are TGTGCCAGCAGTTACCTTGGGACAGGGGGAAACTACAATGAGCAGTTCTTC.

The V call is TRBV3-1 (or the pseudogene TRBV3-2), the J call TRBJ1-2, with TRBD1 as a possible D gene (5 bases). The length of the CDR3 is 14 residues. Trimming pared 1 base from V and 4 bases from J, leaving 10 bases between. Germline CDR1 LGHDT, CDR2 YNNKEL (reference sequence). The CDR3 nucleotides are TGTGCCAGCAGCCAAGCACAGGATGTCTATGGCTACACCTTC. It translates to CASSQAQDVYGYTF.

The chain recombines TRBV27 with TRBJ2-5; 8 bases fit TRBD1. The CDR3 runs 14 residues. From germline, CDR1 is MNHEY and CDR2 SMNVEV (reference sequence). Trimming removed 4 bases from V and 7 bases from J; junction bases left unmatched: 8. The CDR3 sequence is CASSSQGAPGTQYF. The CDR3 region has the DNA TGTGCCAGCAGTTCCCAGGGGGCTCCCGGGACCCAGTACTTC.

On this clone itself: The same CDR3 arises from other DNA sequences in this sample as well. CDR3 loop: CASSRQVSSYNEQFF. In DNA form, the CDR3 reads TGTGCCAGCAGCCGACAGGTGAGCTCCTACAATGAGCAGTTCTTC. V is TRBV11-2 and J is TRBJ2-1; D is possibly TRBD1 (6 bases). Germline-derived CDR1 and CDR2 are SGHAT and FQNNGV. CDR3 length: 15 residues. V lost 5 bases and J 0 bases, leaving 11 bases between the germline ends.

The V call is TRBV7-9, the J call TRBJ1-3; 8 nucleotides align to TRBD1. Germline trimming cut 5 bases from V and 14 bases from J; bases unmatched to any gene: 8. The CDR3 extends over 12 amino acids. From germline, CDR1 is SEHNR and CDR2 FQNEAQ (reference sequence). The CDR3: CASSKGQGDLYF. The CDR3 DNA reads as TGTGCCAGCAGCAAAGGACAGGGAGACTTATATTTT.

The chain links TRBV7-9 to TRBJ1-3; D not resolved. Per the germline V gene, CDR1 is SEHNR and CDR2 is FQNEAQ (reference sequence). V was pared by 5 bases and J by 0 bases, with 11 bases between. The CDR3 is made up of 15 amino acids. The CDR3 loop reads CASSRPGSSGNTIYF. The CDR3 nucleotides read TGTGCCAGCAGCCGCCCCGGGAGCTCTGGAAACACCATATATTTT.

The V gene is TRBV3-1 (or the pseudogene TRBV3-2), the J gene TRBJ2-2, with TRBD1 identical over 8 bases. V shed 3 bases, J shed 6 bases, and the junction held 6 bases outside the gene matches. CDR1 and CDR2 (germline): LGHDT, YNNKEL (reference sequence). The CDR3 runs to 15 residues. The chain's CDR3 is CASSQDRAWAGELFF. CDR3 DNA sequence: TGTGCCAGCAGCCAGGACAGGGCGTGGGCCGGGGAGCTGTTTTTT.

The sample holds a few counts of this clone. The genes are TRBV9 and TRBJ1-3; D is uncertain. V lost 2 bases and J lost 0, with 9 bases in between. There are 15 residues in the CDR3. Looked up from germline, CDR1 is SGDLS and CDR2 is YYNGEE. CDR3 sequence: CASSVSPNSGNTIYF. The CDR3 DNA reads as TGTGCCAGCAGCGTTTCCCCAAACTCTGGAAACACCATATATTTT.

This rearrangement joins TRBV3-1 (or the pseudogene TRBV3-2) to TRBJ2-7, with a tentative D call TRBD2 (5 bases). V lost 1 base and J 0 bases, leaving 16 bases between the germline ends. The CDR3 contains 17 residues. CDR1 is LGHDT and CDR2 is YNNKEL in the germline V gene (reference sequence). The CDR3 loop reads CASSQAYQRYLSYEQYF. Written as DNA, the CDR3 is TGTGCCAGCAGCCAAGCATACCAGCGGTATCTCTCCTACGAGCAGTACTTC.